The 20 T cell receptor beta chains presented below share a single source sample, sequenced in a study of blood T cell repertoires in COVID-19. Clones were sequenced by immunoSEQ multiplex PCR, and TCRdb holds only the in-frame ones, with some missing. Of 110,000 to 150,000 clones listed, 65% to 90% are singletons. Sequenced input: peripheral blood. The receptors stem from a man aged 50-59 years with acute or convalescent COVID-19.

As regards this clone: The junction differs from germline at one of its ends, possibly a read error. The chain employs TRBV6-5 and TRBJ2-6; TRBD2 might be the D (5 bases). The germline V gene encodes CDR1 MNHEY and CDR2 SVGAGI. The CDR3 is made up of 15 amino acids. CDR3 bases: TGTGCCAGCAAAGAGGGCCCCTCTTGGGCCAACGTCCTGACTTTC. This codes for CASKEGPSWANVLTF.

This chain links TRBV18 with TRBJ2-3; no clear D. There are 16 residues in the CDR3. Trimming took off 2 bases at V and 0 bases at J, with 12 bases between the two ends. The V gene's germline CDR1 is KGHSH and CDR2 LQKENI. Here the CDR3 DNA reads TGTGCCAGCTCACCAGAGATGTTAACTAGCACAGATACGCAGTATTTT. This encodes CASSPEMLTSTDTQYF.

The V gene is TRBV18, the J gene TRBJ2-1; 7 bases map to TRBD2. Trimming took 3 bases from V and 6 from J; bases not matched to a gene: 5. CDR1 KGHSH and CDR2 LQKENI come from the germline V gene. The CDR3 is 14 amino acids. The CDR3 region has the DNA TGTGCCAGCTCACCTGGCGGGAGTCTCAATGAGCAGTTCTTC. It codes for CASSPGGSLNEQFF.

V and J are TRBV11-2 and TRBJ1-1, with D possibly being TRBD1 (5 bases). Looked up from germline, CDR1 is SGHAT and CDR2 is FQNNGV. Trimming removed 5 bases at V and 14 bases at J, with 21 bases between. The CDR3 runs to 13 residues. CDR3 sequence: CASSPPAGPRSFF. In nucleotides, the CDR3 is TGTGCCAGCAGCCCCCCGGCGGGACCCAGAAGCTTCTTT.

J is TRBJ1-2 and V is TRBV6-6; 7 nucleotides align to TRBD1. Germline CDR1 MNHNY, CDR2 SVGAGI (reference sequence). The CDR3 spans 15 residues. Losses at the gene ends were 6 bases for V and 0 bases for J; bases not matched to a gene: 7. CDR3 amino acids: CASSDPGQPNYGYTF. The CDR3 bases are TGTGCCAGCAGCGATCCGGGACAGCCTAACTATGGCTACACCTTC.

The genes are TRBV4-1 and TRBJ2-7; 7 bases align to TRBD2. The germline CDR1 and CDR2 sequences are MGHRA and YSYEKL. Trimming took 3 bases from V and 4 from J; bases not matched to a gene: 21. The CDR3 extends over 19 amino acids. The CDR3 loop is CASSQGAGGTTSFRYEQYF. CDR3 nucleotides: TGCGCCAGCAGCCAGGGTGCCGGAGGGACTACCTCTTTCCGATACGAGCAGTACTTC.

The table lists this clone with a count of one. The chain uses TRBV28 and TRBJ1-5; 9 bases agree with TRBD1. The CDR3 totals 16 residues. Trimming at V came to 7 bases and at J to 5 bases, leaving 12 bases not matched to a gene. Germline CDR1 and CDR2: MDHEN and SYDVKM. Written as DNA, the CDR3 is TGTGCCAGCAAAGAAACAGGGGGCGCATATCATCAGCCCCAGCATTTT. It codes for CASKETGGAYHQPQHF.

The chain couples TRBV30 to TRBJ1-1; tentatively, D is TRBD1 (5 bases). There are 13 residues in the CDR3. V lost 0 bases, J lost 5 bases, and 10 bases lay in between. From germline, CDR1 is GTSNPN and CDR2 SVGIG (reference sequence). CDR3 residues: CAWSVRQRTEAFF. CDR3 bases: TGTGCCTGGAGTGTACGACAGAGAACTGAAGCTTTCTTT.

This chain connects TRBV5-5 to TRBJ2-7; 8 bases map to TRBD1. Looked up from germline, CDR1 is SGHKS and CDR2 is YYEKEE (reference sequence). V trimming: 1 base; J trimming: 7 bases; junction bases outside the gene matches: 13. This CDR3 is built from 16 residues. The CDR3 DNA reads as TGTGCCAGCAGCTTGCTAGCAAGACAGGGGACAAATGAGCAGTACTTC. This translates into CASSLLARQGTNEQYF.

This clone has just a few counts. The chain uses TRBV9 and TRBJ2-7; no definite D call. The CDR3 extends over 13 amino acids. Germline V gene lookup returns CDR1 SGDLS and CDR2 YYNGEE. Trimming cost V 0 bases and J 3 bases, with 7 bases left between them. In DNA form, the CDR3 reads TGTGCCAGCAGCGTAGCAGGAAACTACGAGCAGTACTTC. Amino acid sequence: CASSVAGNYEQYF.

This sequence joins TRBV10-3 and TRBJ2-7; D unclear. In germline, CDR1 is ENHRY, CDR2 SYGVKD. This CDR3 region has 15 residues. V was cut by 4 bases and J by 0 bases, with 13 bases left in between. The CDR3 bases are TGTGCCATCAGTGCCGGAACAGAACCCTCCTACGAGCAGTACTTC. As protein: CAISAGTEPSYEQYF.

The genes are TRBV6-5 and TRBJ2-7, with a tentative D call TRBD2 (5 bases). Trimming removed 0 bases at V and 3 bases at J, with 9 bases between. CDR3 length: 14 amino acids. Germline V gene lookup returns CDR1 MNHEY and CDR2 SVGAGI. The CDR3 protein is CASSYSGSNYEQYF. The DNA of the CDR3 is TGTGCCAGCAGTTACTCGGGGAGTAACTACGAGCAGTACTTC.

The rearrangement uses TRBV5-1 and TRBJ2-5, with TRBD1 as a possible D gene (5 bases). Germline V gene data show CDR1 as SGHRS and CDR2 as YFSETQ. The CDR3 is 14 amino acids. Deletions cut 2 bases from V and 2 bases from J, with 10 bases between. The DNA of the CDR3 is TGCGCCAGCAGCTTCCAGACAGTACAAGAGACCCAGTACTTC. It is translated as CASSFQTVQETQYF.

DNA for the CDR3: TGTGCCAGCAGCCCGGCTCCCGGGACAGGAGGTGTCTATGGCTACACCTTC. The encoded protein is CASSPAPGTGGVYGYTF. This chain uses TRBV11-3 with TRBJ1-2; 8 nucleotides line up with TRBD1. V lost 5 bases to trimming and J lost 4 bases; unmatched junction nucleotides: 15. The CDR3 sequence is 17 residues long. Germline CDR1 SGHNT, CDR2 YENEEA.

The chain carries TRBV11-2 and TRBJ2-7; maybe TRBD2 (5 bases). Germline V CDR1 and CDR2: SGHAT, FQNNGV. Between the trimmed V and J ends, which lost 1 base and 0 bases, there was a span of 10 bases. This CDR3 comprises 15 residues. CDR3 sequence: CASSLAGSRSYEQYF. The CDR3 nucleotides read TGTGCCAGCAGCTTAGCTGGGAGTCGCTCCTACGAGCAGTACTTC.

Written as DNA, the CDR3 is TGTGCCAGCAGTTCAGTAGGGGGAGAACAGCCCCAGCATTTT. This gives the protein CASSSVGGEQPQHF. This chain connects TRBV2 to TRBJ1-5, with TRBD1 as a possible D gene (6 bases). Germline loops: CDR1 SNHLY, CDR2 FYNNEI. The CDR3 loop spans 14 amino acids. Deletions cut 5 bases from V and 7 bases from J, with 15 bases between.

This chain links TRBV5-1 with TRBJ2-5; 8 bases are a match to TRBD1. J was trimmed by 3 bases and V by 0 bases; bases with no gene match: 4. This CDR3 is built from 15 residues. CDR1 SGHRS and CDR2 YFSETQ come from the germline V gene. This CDR3 reads CASSLVGTGKETQYF. CDR3 coding DNA: TGCGCCAGCAGCTTGGTTGGGACAGGTAAAGAGACCCAGTACTTC.

The sample holds one count of this clone. The genes are TRBV6-6 and TRBJ2-5, with 7 bases fitting TRBD1. The germline V gene has CDR1 MNHNY and CDR2 SVGAGI (reference sequence). J was trimmed by 4 bases and V by 4 bases; bases with no gene match: 9. The CDR3 totals 15 residues. CDR3 loop: CASSFGTVPRETQYF. CDR3 nucleotides: TGTGCCAGCAGTTTTGGGACAGTCCCCCGAGAGACCCAGTACTTC.

The chain combines TRBV25-1 with TRBJ1-2; maybe TRBD1 (6 bases). The V gene lost 2 bases and the J gene lost 4 bases, with 14 bases spanning the gap. CDR3 length equals 15 residues. Germline values: CDR1 MGHDK, CDR2 SYGVNS. CDR3 loop: CASSEAGGASYGYTF. CDR3 nucleotides: TGTGCCAGCAGTGAAGCGGGGGGGGCGAGCTATGGCTACACCTTC.

A single count supports this clone. The chain employs TRBV28 and TRBJ2-3; tentatively, D is TRBD2 (6 bases). Germline-derived CDR1 and CDR2 are MDHEN and SYDVKM. The V end was cut by 6 bases, the J end by 2 bases, with 12 bases between. CDR3 length: 14 amino acids. The CDR3: CASRETRPTDTQYF. CDR3 nucleotides: TGTGCCAGCAGAGAGACTAGGCCCACAGATACGCAGTATTTT.